Here is one TCR beta chain with its context. Its antigen is not yet known. No qualities accompany the bases; no much larger clone lies one base away. The source of the sample is a study of T-cell reconstitution after alpha-beta-depleted transplantation in children (dated by TCRdb to between 2015 and 2016). As for the study more broadly: Using TCR repertoire profiling, the study quantitatively followed how T-cell immune reconstitution unfolded in children after TCRalphabeta/CD19-depleted allogeneic hematopoietic cell transplantation. Overall results and qualifications from the work: The frequencies of hyperexpanded clones fell over the following months, and after one year, T-cell counts and TCRbeta diversity were mostly attributed to newly produced T cells. Apparently early alphabetaT-cell count recovery about two months after transplant reportedly relied on only several hundred rapidly expanded clones derived from non-depleted graft cells. In some patients, high TCRbeta diversity at day 60 was attributed to recipient T cells and intrathymic progenitors that had survived conditioning.

Receptors were amplified or captured by PCR. Instrument used: Illumina HiSeq 2500. TCR library preparation used molecular barcoding, with unique molecular identifiers applied to normalize quantification of the TCRbeta repertoire. TCRdb reprocessed the public reads (quality trimming at Q25 with fastp, clone calling with MiXCR) and kept in-frame beta chains. Each record represents a unique CDR3 protein, reported with the most common genes and DNA among its rows. The sample data list about 640,000 distinct CDR3 sequences, and 10% to 15% of these were observed just once. The ten largest clones add up to around 2.2% of the sample. The treatment or condition label, as the study defines it: allogeneic hematopoietic cell transplantation with graft depleted of TCRalphabeta T cells and CD19 B cells. TCRalphabeta/CD19-depleted allogeneic hematopoietic cell grafts were given to the transplant recipients, all of whom were children.

The sequence derives from a male patient under 18 who had a stem cell transplant for acute myeloid leukemia, so the T cells may come from the graft donor. The material was PBMCs, mostly from graft donor cells, obtained 360 days after TCRalphabeta/CD19-depleted stem cell transplant.

The CDR3 protein: CASSTGSGLYEQYF. The nucleotide sequence is given as TGCGCCAGCAGCACCGGGAGCGGGCTTTACGAGCAGTACTTC. The V gene is TRBV4-3 and the J gene is TRBJ2-7; 6 matching bases give a weak D call of TRBD2. Relative to germline, V is 5 bases shorter and J is 4 bases shorter, with 15 bases between their ends. Including the terminal cysteine and phenylalanine, the CDR3 comprises 14 residues. The CDR3 DNA has 42 bases and is translated from base 1. The germline V gene supplies CDR1 LGHNA and CDR2 YSLEER.